This TCR beta chain stems from a study of blood T cells in healthy people across ages. The study's findings and limits: Naive CD4+ cell counts and diversity both ran higher in long-lived than in aged donors. Since the PBMCs were unsorted, naive and antigen-experienced cells could not be conclusively compared. Diversity figures derived from one million T cells were judged to underestimate the true value.

This clonotype was seen ten or more times. What it binds is unknown. Then a second PCR, running roughly 7 to 11 cycles, was carried out with a sample-barcoded 5' primer and a J-beta primer mix. TCRdb re-called the 5' RACE reads with MiXCR, one entry per CDR3 protein. The sample has 850,000 to 1,300,000 distinct CDR3 sequences; more than 35% are singletons. V lost 3 bases to trimming and J lost 4 bases, with 9 bases between them. Germline V CDR1 and CDR2: SGHAT, FQDESV (reference sequence). This CDR3 has 13 amino acids. This TCR was recovered from a woman aged 60-75 years in good health. Specimen: blood. The V gene is TRBV11-1, the J gene TRBJ2-5; weak D call: TRBD1 (6 bases). The CDR3 DNA reads as TGTGCCAGCAGCTTCGGACAGAGAGAGACCCAGTACTTC. This sequence encodes CASSFGQRETQYF.